This TCR beta chain originates from a study of T cell responses to AZD1222 COVID-19 vaccine. Study outcomes and limitations: Regions 160-218 and 743-854 held dominance among vaccine-associated CD4 TCRs, which spanned spike. The donor group comprised mostly white British people and more females; the analysis possibly underestimated clonal diversity.

Here immunoSEQ multiplex PCR was the method, and the copy in TCRdb shows in-frame clones only, minus some. The sample carries roughly 180,000 clones, around 93% recorded once. Note on this clone: Its target is not known.

The input for sequencing was peripheral blood, taken on day 0 of AZD1222 vaccination. This TCR came from an adult in good health.

CDR3 protein: CASSFGQGVGAQYF. CDR3 sequence (DNA): TGTGCCAGCAGCTTCGGACAGGGGGTAGGTGCGCAGTATTTT. The J gene is TRBJ2-3, the V gene TRBV5-6, with 10 bases matching TRBD1. Trimming cost V 2 bases and J 10 bases; bases outside gene matches: 7. Germline lookup yields CDR1 SGHDT and CDR2 YYEEEE. The CDR3 spans 14 residues.